These 20 T cell receptor beta chains were sequenced from one sample in a study of blood T cell repertoires in COVID-19. Method: immunoSEQ multiplex PCR; TCRdb's copy keeps in-frame clones and lacks some. The sample has roughly 150,000 clones, 84% seen once. Sample: peripheral blood. These TCRs come from a human donor in a cohort sampled during active COVID-19.

The CDR3 DNA sequence: TGTGCCTGTGCCAGACAGGGCAATCAGCCCCAGCATTTT. This encodes CACARQGNQPQHF. The chain has TRBV30 and TRBJ1-5, with TRBD1 as a possible D gene (6 bases). Trimming cost V 6 bases and J 2 bases, with 11 bases left between them. This CDR3 has 13 amino acids. CDR1 and CDR2 from the germline V gene are GTSNPN and SVGIG (reference sequence).

The chain carries TRBV7-2 and TRBJ2-3, with TRBD1 matching 9 bases. Germline assignment: CDR1 SGHTA and CDR2 FQGNSA. The CDR3 totals 14 residues. V lost 6 bases and J lost 4; bases outside the gene matches: 5. As DNA, the CDR3 is TGTGCCAGCAGGACCGGGACAGGGCCAGATACGCAGTATTTT. Protein: CASRTGTGPDTQYF.

This sequence joins TRBV6-2 or TRBV6-3 and TRBJ1-2, with D uncertain. The V gene lost 6 bases and the J gene lost 6 bases, with 14 bases spanning the gap. The CDR3 extends over 13 amino acids. Germline CDR1 reads MNHEY; CDR2 reads SVGEGT. CDR3 bases: TGTGCCAGCAGCCCCGGGGAACAGAATGGCTACACCTTC. Translating gives CASSPGEQNGYTF.

The chain combines TRBV6-2 or TRBV6-3 with TRBJ1-2; a weak D match, TRBD1 (6 bases). The ends were cut back, 5 bases at V and 7 bases at J, with 14 bases in the middle. Germline CDR1 MNHEY, CDR2 SVGEGT. The CDR3 covers 13 residues. This CDR3 is CASSPTGTGGYTF. The CDR3, as DNA: TGTGCCAGCAGTCCAACAGGGACGGGTGGCTACACCTTC.

V gene TRBV6-2 or TRBV6-3 combines with J gene TRBJ2-3; the D gene is possibly TRBD2 (7 bases). Germline V gene data show CDR1 as MNHEY and CDR2 as SVGEGT. Between the trimmed V and J ends, which lost 2 bases and 0 bases, there was a span of 15 bases. The CDR3 loop spans 17 amino acids. The CDR3, as DNA: TGTGCCAGCAGTTACAGACCGGGGGGCTCTAGCACAGATACGCAGTATTTT. Amino acid sequence: CASSYRPGGSSTDTQYF.

CDR3 protein: CAISGEQGHNEQFF. The CDR3 bases are TGTGCCATCAGTGGGGAACAGGGGCACAATGAGCAGTTCTTC. V usage is TRBV10-3 and J usage is TRBJ2-1; 7 nucleotides agree with TRBD1. The CDR3 loop spans 14 amino acids. The trim removed 4 bases at V and 5 bases at J, leaving 5 bases unmatched. Germline assignment: CDR1 ENHRY and CDR2 SYGVKD.

The chain is built from TRBV19 and TRBJ1-2; 7 bases are shared with TRBD1. Germline CDR1 LNHDA, CDR2 SQIVND (reference sequence). The junction had 3 bases not matched to a gene; V was cut back by 0 bases and J by 8 bases. This CDR3 is 13 amino acids long. The CDR3 bases are TGTGCCAGTAGTATAGATGGGACAGTGGGCTACACCTTC. Translating gives CASSIDGTVGYTF.

The rearrangement uses TRBV19 and TRBJ2-2, with D possibly matching TRBD1 (6 bases). Trimming stripped 7 bases from V and 5 bases from J, with 20 bases between. This CDR3 is 16 amino acids long. Germline V gene lookup returns CDR1 LNHDA and CDR2 SQIVND (reference sequence). DNA of the CDR3: TGTGCCAGTACCAAGCGACAGGCCCTGGGAACCGGGGAGCTGTTTTTT. It is translated as CASTKRQALGTGELFF.

The chain carries TRBV7-8 and TRBJ2-1; possibly TRBD2 for D (5 bases). The germline V and J ends were trimmed by 6 bases and 0 bases, with 9 bases remaining between them. Per germline, CDR1 SGHVS and CDR2 FQNEAQ. This CDR3 spans 14 amino acids. CDR3 in amino acids: CASRLGSSYNEQFF. The CDR3, as DNA: TGTGCCAGCAGATTGGGGAGCTCCTACAATGAGCAGTTCTTC.

The CDR3 reads CASSYGTGGYGYTF. The DNA for the CDR3 is TGTGCCAGCAGCTACGGGACAGGGGGCTATGGCTACACCTTC. The V and J genes are TRBV7-2 and TRBJ1-2, with 11 bases aligning to TRBD1. The length of the CDR3 is 14 residues. CDR1 SGHTA and CDR2 FQGNSA come from the germline V gene. The ends lost 4 bases at V and 4 bases at J; junction bases unmatched: 2.

The chain combines TRBV3-1 (or the pseudogene TRBV3-2) with TRBJ1-2; the match to TRBD1 covers 9 bases. The J segment lost 6 bases and the V segment lost 4 bases, leaving 9 bases of the junction unmatched. The CDR3 is made up of 15 amino acids. Germline CDR1 is LGHDT and CDR2 is YNNKEL (reference sequence). Here the CDR3 DNA reads TGTGCCAGCAGCCTAGCCGGGACAGGGTTTCATGGCTACACCTTC. Protein product: CASSLAGTGFHGYTF.

The chain carries TRBV6-6 and TRBJ1-5; maybe TRBD1 (5 bases). CDR1 is MNHNY, CDR2 SVGAGI, per germline (reference sequence). V was shortened by 6 bases and J by 5 bases, with 11 bases between the two germline ends. CDR3 length equals 13 residues. CDR3 sequence: CASRYGGDQPQHF. The DNA of the CDR3 is TGTGCCAGCAGGTACGGGGGGGATCAGCCCCAGCATTTT.

The chain combines TRBV7-2 with TRBJ1-3; D gene uncertain. Trimming took 5 bases from V and 1 from J, leaving 6 bases between them. The CDR3 is made up of 13 amino acids. Germline V gene sequence: CDR1 SGHTA, CDR2 FQGNSA. CDR3 residues: CASSPQSGNTIYF. CDR3 bases: TGTGCCAGCAGCCCCCAATCTGGAAACACCATATATTTT.

The rearrangement uses TRBV5-1 and TRBJ2-3, with 7 bases matching TRBD2. CDR3 length: 17 residues. Germline CDR1 reads SGHRS; CDR2 reads YFSETQ. After removal of 0 bases from V and 0 bases from J, the junction contained 7 bases not matched to a gene. The CDR3 spells CASSLGRGGSSTDTQYF. Here the CDR3 DNA reads TGCGCCAGCAGCTTGGGGCGCGGGGGATCTAGCACAGATACGCAGTATTTT.

This rearrangement joins TRBV2 to TRBJ2-3, with TRBD1 identical over 7 bases. The trim removed 5 bases at V and 2 bases at J, leaving 4 bases unmatched. The germline V gene encodes CDR1 SNHLY and CDR2 FYNNEI. The CDR3 is made up of 14 amino acids. Written as DNA, the CDR3 is TGTGCCAGCAGTAGACAGGGCCCCACAGATACGCAGTATTTT. As protein: CASSRQGPTDTQYF.

V is TRBV27 and J is TRBJ2-1, with 11 positions matching TRBD2. The junction had 9 bases not matched to a gene; V was cut back by 5 bases and J by 3 bases. CDR1 MNHEY and CDR2 SMNVEV come from the germline V gene (reference sequence). This CDR3 has 17 residues. CDR3 in DNA: TGTGCCAGCAGTCCAACACGACTAGCGGGGTTCTACAATGAGCAGTTCTTC. Protein product: CASSPTRLAGFYNEQFF.

The rearrangement uses TRBV7-9 and TRBJ2-1, with TRBD1 as a possible D gene (5 bases). V lost 7 bases and J 6 bases, leaving 16 bases between the germline ends. Germline CDR1 and CDR2: SEHNR and FQNEAQ (reference sequence). This CDR3 has 14 residues. CDR3 sequence reads: CASTRVGAVNEQFF. CDR3 coding DNA: TGTGCCAGCACTAGGGTAGGGGCTGTCAATGAGCAGTTCTTC.

V is TRBV19 and J is TRBJ1-5; unclear D gene. V was trimmed by 5 bases and J by 2 bases, leaving 10 bases between them. Germline CDR1 LNHDA, CDR2 SQIVND (reference sequence). CDR3 length equals 14 residues. The CDR3 region has the DNA TGTGCCAGTAGTCCACAGATGGGCAATCAGCCCCAGCATTTT. Translating gives CASSPQMGNQPQHF.

This clone was observed a handful of times. The genes are TRBV2 and TRBJ2-5, with 10 positions matching TRBD1. This CDR3 has 15 residues. The germline gives CDR1 SNHLY, CDR2 FYNNEI. After removal of 8 bases from V and 2 bases from J, the junction contained 8 bases not matched to a gene. The DNA for the CDR3 is TGTGCCAGCGTCCGGGACAGGGGCCGTCAAGAGACCCAGTACTTC. Translation gives CASVRDRGRQETQYF.

This chain uses TRBV10-3 with TRBJ2-7, with TRBD1 identical over 7 bases. V shed 4 bases and J 2 bases; nucleotides not matched to a gene: 5. Germline values: CDR1 ENHRY, CDR2 SYGVKD. The CDR3 spans 14 residues. In DNA, the CDR3 is TGTGCCATCAGTGGGGGACAGAACACCTACGAGCAGTACGTC. Translation gives CAISGGQNTYEQYV.